This T cell receptor (beta chain) is from a study of long-term antiretroviral therapy in people with HIV (dated 2022 in TCRdb). Regarding the study in general: The earliest samples were collected approximately a decade before the 2015 WHO recommendation for immediate ART, a period when ART was typically delayed until CD4 counts fell. A total of 192 cryopreserved PBMC samples were contributed to the cohort by 30 adults with confirmed HIV infection, with samples collected serially over a mean of approximately six years (range 1-12). Among the 30 to 35 participants with HIV, eleven to twelve were female. A retrospective serial study tested whether changes in peripheral blood TRB repertoire composition and diversity were associated with ART initiation and durable HIV suppression. No cross-contamination during QIAcube processing turned up in test extractions that ran a monoclonal T-cell line alongside 30 or so polyclonal samples. Results and caveats for the whole study, not just this receptor: At every time point, the repertoire was dominated by expanded TRB clones first identified before ART initiation, although this dominance fluctuated and, in many PLHIV, declined after ART. Narrower CDR3 length ranges were observed in HIV repertoires than in controls, and an antigen-experienced repertoire with only a slight naive shift after ART was suggested by the network structure. No data were available on ART adherence, viral resistance or therapy changes, limiting inferences about post-ART repertoire changes. Samples dated from the mid-2000s to the late 2010s, and the ART regimens used may be less effective than current ones. Because pre-ART samples had limited cell numbers, profiling was done on unsorted PBMC rather than on sorted CD4+ and CD8+ T cells. Starting ART was linked to a significant rise in TRB diversity, yet even with long-term ART the diversity remained significantly lower than in transplant donor controls. Limited PBMC availability meant only the TCR beta chain was sequenced, without alpha chain pairing.

The immunoSEQ hsTCRB v3.0 assay was used at survey level resolution to sequence the TRB variable region. The targeted TRB sequencing depth was about 40,000-50,000 T-cell genomes per sample. Pooled TRB libraries were sequenced on an Illumina MiSeq with a v3 150-cycle kit. The authors' pipeline ran thus. Repertoire analysis ran in R within a reproducible Nextflow workflow covering QC, data transformation and analysis. LymphoSeq2, an R package for AIRR-Seq data exploration, was used to implement custom analyses. Several samples that produced fewer than 5000 total TRB sequences were removed, so 188 HIV repertoires were analyzed. Among the roughly 190 retained HIV repertoires, 55 to 60 were collected before ART initiation and under 150 after ART initiation. Repertoires were downsampled to 5000 TRB nucleotide sequences, with summary statistics averaged over 100 downsampling iterations. The analysis kept only TRB sequences whose CDR3 regions were at least seven amino acids long. Diversity was measured with a Shannon entropy-derived clonality score and the Gini coefficient. In the repertoire networks, any two of the top 5000 CDR3 amino acid sequences were linked whenever the two sequences differed by an edit distance of one. GLIPH2 predicted antigen specificity groups and MHC restriction for TRB CDR3 amino acid sequences. To flag known associations with CMV, EBV, HIV or tissue antigens, CDR3 amino acid sequences were compared against VDJdb and McPAS-TCR. Pre-ART, post-ART and control groups were compared with Wilcoxon signed-rank tests and Holm-Bonferroni correction. In TCRdb, the immuneACCESS table is reduced to in-frame sequences with V and J assigned. These tables do not hold every clone; where another copy was compared, an unresolved V gene accounts for under half, and the others remain unexplained. The D gene and trimming were derived from the DNA, and the V and J assignments and clone size from that table. The sample yields under 30,000 clones; 85% to 95% were counted once. 3% to 3.5% of the sample is held by the ten biggest clonotypes.

Participants were included only if at least one PBMC sample before ART initiation and at least two post-ART samples were available. Treatment was received in the United States of America by all participants with HIV. Before DNA extraction, cryopreserved samples of about 0.9-11 million PBMC were thawed and then washed. At the time of the earliest PBMC sample, participants with HIV were aged between about 23 and 55 years. Per participant, PBMC samples came from 1-4 timepoints prior to ART initiation and 2-8 timepoints following ART initiation, for a median of 7 samples. Serial HIV viral load, CD4+ T-cell count, ART history and demographic data were obtained for every participant. Genomic DNA was extracted from unsorted PBMC with a Qiagen kit on a QIAcube, with processing performed in batches of 12 samples. As concerns this clone: Which antigen it targets is not known. Nothing much larger sits one base from this clone, and base qualities are not available.

The CDR3 goes from the cysteine to the phenylalanine over 15 residues. Left in the record is the CDR3 DNA by itself, 45 bases read in frame from the first base. For CDR1 and CDR2, the germline V gene lists MNHNS and SASEGT. Compared with germline, V lacks 5 bases and J lacks 3 bases; bases without a gene match: 6. The sequencing here drew on unsorted PBMCs, taken 5.3 years after starting antiretroviral therapy. In this chain, TRBV6-1 is recombined with TRBJ2-7, and 11 bases in between align with TRBD1. The source is a man aged 50 or older with HIV. The nucleotides are TGTGCCAGCAGTACCCGGGACAGGGGGGTCTACGAGCAGTACTTC. Its coded protein is CASSTRDRGVYEQYF.